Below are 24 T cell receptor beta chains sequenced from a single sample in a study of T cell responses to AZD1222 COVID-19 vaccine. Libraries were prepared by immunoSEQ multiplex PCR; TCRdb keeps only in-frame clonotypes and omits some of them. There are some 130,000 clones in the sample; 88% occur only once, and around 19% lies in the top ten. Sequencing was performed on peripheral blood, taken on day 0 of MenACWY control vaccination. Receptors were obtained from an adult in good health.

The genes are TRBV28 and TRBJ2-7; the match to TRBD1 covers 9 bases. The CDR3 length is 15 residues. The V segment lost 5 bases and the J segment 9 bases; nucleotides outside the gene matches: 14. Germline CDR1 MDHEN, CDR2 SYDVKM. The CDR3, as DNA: TGTGCCAGCAGTATAACCGGGACAGGGAATTTTGGGCAGTACTTC. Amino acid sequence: CASSITGTGNFGQYF.

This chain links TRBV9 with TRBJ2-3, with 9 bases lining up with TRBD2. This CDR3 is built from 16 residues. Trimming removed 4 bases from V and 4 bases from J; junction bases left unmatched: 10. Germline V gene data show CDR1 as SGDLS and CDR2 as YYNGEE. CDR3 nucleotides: TGTGCCAGCAGCCCCCGACTAGCGGCCCGGGCAGATACGCAGTATTTT. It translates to CASSPRLAARADTQYF.

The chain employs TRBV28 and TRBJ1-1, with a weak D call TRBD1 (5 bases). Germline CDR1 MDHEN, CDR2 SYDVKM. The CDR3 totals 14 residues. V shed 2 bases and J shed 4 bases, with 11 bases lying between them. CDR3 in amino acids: CASSLRGGSTEAFF. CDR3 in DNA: TGTGCCAGCAGTTTACGCGGGGGTAGCACTGAAGCTTTCTTT.

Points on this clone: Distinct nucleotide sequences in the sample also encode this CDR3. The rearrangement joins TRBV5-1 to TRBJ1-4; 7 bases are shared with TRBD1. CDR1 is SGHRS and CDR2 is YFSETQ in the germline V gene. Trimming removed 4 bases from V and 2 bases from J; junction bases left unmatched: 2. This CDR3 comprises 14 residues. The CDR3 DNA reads TGCGCCAGCAGCCTACAGGGGACTAATGAAAAACTGTTTTTT. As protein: CASSLQGTNEKLFF.

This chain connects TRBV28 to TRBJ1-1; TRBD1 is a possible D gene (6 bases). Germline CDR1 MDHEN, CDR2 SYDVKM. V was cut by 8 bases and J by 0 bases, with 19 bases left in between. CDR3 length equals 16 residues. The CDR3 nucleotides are TGTGCCAGCCGAAACCTAGGGGGGATATTGAACACTGAAGCTTTCTTT. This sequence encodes CASRNLGGILNTEAFF. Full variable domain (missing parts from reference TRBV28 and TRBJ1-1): DVKVTQSSRYLVKRTGEKVFLECVQDMDHENMFWYRQDPGLGLRLIYFSYDVKMKEKGDIPEGYSVSREKKERFSLILESASTNQTSMYLCASRNLGGILNTEAFFGQGTRLTVV.

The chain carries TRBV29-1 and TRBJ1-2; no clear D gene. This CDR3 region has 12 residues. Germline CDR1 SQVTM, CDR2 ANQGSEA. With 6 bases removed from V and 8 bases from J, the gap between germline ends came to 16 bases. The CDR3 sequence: CSVGTTLGGYTF. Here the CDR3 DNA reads TGCAGCGTGGGAACCACCCTGGGGGGCTACACCTTC.

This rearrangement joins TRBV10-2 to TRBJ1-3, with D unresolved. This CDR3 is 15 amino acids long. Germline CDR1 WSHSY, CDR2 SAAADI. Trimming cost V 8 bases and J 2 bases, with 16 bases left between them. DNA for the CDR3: TGCGCCAGCCAGGACGGTAGACCCCCTGGAAACACCATATATTTT. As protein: CASQDGRPPGNTIYF.

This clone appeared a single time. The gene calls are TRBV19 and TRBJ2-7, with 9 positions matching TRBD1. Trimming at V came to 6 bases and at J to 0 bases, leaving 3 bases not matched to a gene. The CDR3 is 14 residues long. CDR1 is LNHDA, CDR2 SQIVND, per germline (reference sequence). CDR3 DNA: TGTGCCAGTAGCAGGGACAGGGCCTCCTACGAGCAGTACTTC. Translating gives CASSRDRASYEQYF.

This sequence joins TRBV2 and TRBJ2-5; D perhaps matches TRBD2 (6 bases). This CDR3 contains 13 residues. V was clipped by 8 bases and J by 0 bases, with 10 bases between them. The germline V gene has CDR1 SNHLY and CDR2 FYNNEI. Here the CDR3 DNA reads TGTGCCAGCCACCTAGCGAACCAAGAGACCCAGTACTTC. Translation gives CASHLANQETQYF.

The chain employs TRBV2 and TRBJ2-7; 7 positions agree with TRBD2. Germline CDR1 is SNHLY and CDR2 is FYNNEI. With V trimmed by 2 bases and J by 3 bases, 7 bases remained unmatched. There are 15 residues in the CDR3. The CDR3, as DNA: TGTGCCAGCAGTGAACGTCTAGCGGTAAACTACGAGCAGTACTTC. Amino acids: CASSERLAVNYEQYF.

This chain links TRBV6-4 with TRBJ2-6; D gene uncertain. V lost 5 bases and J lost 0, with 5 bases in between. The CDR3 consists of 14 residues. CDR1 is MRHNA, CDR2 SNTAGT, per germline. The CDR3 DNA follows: TGTGCCAGCAGTAACAGCTCTGGGGCCAACGTCCTGACTTTC. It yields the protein CASSNSSGANVLTF.

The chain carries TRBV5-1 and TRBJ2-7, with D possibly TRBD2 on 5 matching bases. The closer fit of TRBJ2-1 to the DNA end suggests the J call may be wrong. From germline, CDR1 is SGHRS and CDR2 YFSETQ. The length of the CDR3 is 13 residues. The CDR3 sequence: CASSPRDYNEQFF. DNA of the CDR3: TGCGCCAGCAGCCCCCGGGACTACAATGAGCAGTTCTTC.

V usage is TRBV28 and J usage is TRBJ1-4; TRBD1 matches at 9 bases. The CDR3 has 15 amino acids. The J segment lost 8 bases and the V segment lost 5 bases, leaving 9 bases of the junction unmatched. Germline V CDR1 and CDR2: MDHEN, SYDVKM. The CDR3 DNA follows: TGTGCCAGCAGTCCCCTCGGACAGGGGTCCGAAAAACTGTTTTTT. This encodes CASSPLGQGSEKLFF.

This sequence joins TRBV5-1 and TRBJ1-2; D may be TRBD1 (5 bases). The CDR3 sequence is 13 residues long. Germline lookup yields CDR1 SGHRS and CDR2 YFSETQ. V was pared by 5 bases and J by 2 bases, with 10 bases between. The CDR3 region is CASSFGTNYGYTF. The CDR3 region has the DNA TGCGCCAGCAGTTTCGGGACGAACTATGGCTACACCTTC.

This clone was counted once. CDR3 in amino acids: CASALGSSVYNEQFF. CDR3 nucleotide sequence: TGTGCCAGCGCCCTCGGGTCTAGCGTTTACAATGAGCAGTTCTTC. This chain links TRBV28 with TRBJ2-1; tentatively, D is TRBD2 (6 bases). The germline CDR1 and CDR2 sequences are MDHEN and SYDVKM. The V end lost 8 bases, the J end lost 4 bases, and 18 bases lay between the germline ends. The CDR3 covers 15 residues.

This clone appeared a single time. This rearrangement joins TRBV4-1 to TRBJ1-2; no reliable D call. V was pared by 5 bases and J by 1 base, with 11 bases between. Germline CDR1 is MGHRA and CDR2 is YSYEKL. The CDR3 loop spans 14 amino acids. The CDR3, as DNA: TGCGCCAGCAGCGAATCAATGATTAACTATGGCTACACCTTC. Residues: CASSESMINYGYTF.

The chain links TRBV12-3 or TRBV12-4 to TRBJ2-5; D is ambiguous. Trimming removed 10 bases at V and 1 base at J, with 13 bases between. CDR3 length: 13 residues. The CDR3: CATSRGVQETQYF. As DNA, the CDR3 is TGTGCCACCTCCCGAGGAGTCCAAGAGACCCAGTACTTC.

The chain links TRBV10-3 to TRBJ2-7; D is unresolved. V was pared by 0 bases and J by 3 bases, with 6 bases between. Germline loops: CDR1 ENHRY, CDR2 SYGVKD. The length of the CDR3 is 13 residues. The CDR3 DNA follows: TGTGCCATCAGTGAGTCGGCAGGCTACGAGCAGTACTTC. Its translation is CAISESAGYEQYF.

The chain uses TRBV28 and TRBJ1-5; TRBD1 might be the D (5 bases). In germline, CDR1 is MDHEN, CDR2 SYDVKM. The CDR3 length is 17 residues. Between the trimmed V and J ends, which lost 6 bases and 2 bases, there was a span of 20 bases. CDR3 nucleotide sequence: TGTGCCAGCAGCCCTCACCAGGGACCCCGGGGCAATCAGCCCCAGCATTTT. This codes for CASSPHQGPRGNQPQHF.

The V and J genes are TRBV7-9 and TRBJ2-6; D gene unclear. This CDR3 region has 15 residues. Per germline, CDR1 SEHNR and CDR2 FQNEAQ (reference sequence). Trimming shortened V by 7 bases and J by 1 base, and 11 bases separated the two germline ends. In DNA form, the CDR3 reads TGTGCCAGCATTAATAAGGCATCTGGGGCCAACGTCCTGACTTTC. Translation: CASINKASGANVLTF.

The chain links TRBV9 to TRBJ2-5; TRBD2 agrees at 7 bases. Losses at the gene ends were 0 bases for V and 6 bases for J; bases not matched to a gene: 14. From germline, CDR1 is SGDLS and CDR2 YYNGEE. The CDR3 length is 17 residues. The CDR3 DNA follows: TGTGCCAGCAGCGTAGGGGAAGCGGGGAGCCTCGGGAAGACCCAGTACTTC. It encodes CASSVGEAGSLGKTQYF. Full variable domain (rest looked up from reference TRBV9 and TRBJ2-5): DSGVTQTPKHLITATGQRVTLRCSPRSGDLSVYWYQQSLDQGLQFLIQYYNGEERAKGNILERFSAQQFPDLHSELNLSSLELGDSALYFCASSVGEAGSLGKTQYFGPGTRLLVL.

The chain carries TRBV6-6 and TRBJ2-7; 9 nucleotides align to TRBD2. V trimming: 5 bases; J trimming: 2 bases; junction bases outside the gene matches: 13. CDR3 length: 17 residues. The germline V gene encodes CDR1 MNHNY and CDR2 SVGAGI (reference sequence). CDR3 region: CASSLGASGTLPYEQYF. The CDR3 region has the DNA TGTGCCAGCAGTCTAGGGGCTAGCGGGACCCTGCCCTACGAGCAGTACTTC.

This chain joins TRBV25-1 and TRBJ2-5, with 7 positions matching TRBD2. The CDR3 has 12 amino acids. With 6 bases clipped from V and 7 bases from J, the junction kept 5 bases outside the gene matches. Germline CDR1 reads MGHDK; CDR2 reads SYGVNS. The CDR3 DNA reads TGTGCCAGCAGCCTCAGGGAGGGGACCCAGTACTTC. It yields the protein CASSLREGTQYF.

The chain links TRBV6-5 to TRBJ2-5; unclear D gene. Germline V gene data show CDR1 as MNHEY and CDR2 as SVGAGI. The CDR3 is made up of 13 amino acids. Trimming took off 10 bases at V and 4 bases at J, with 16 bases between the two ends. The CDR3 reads CATLQALGETQYF. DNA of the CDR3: TGTGCCACCTTGCAAGCCCTGGGAGAGACCCAGTACTTC.